Shown below are 5 T cell receptor beta chains from a single sample sequenced in a study of T cell responses to AZD1222 COVID-19 vaccine. Repertoires were generated with immunoSEQ multiplex PCR, while TCRdb's copy carries only in-frame clones and drops some. The repertoire holds 150,000 or so clones, with about 85% as singletons. The specimen was peripheral blood, collected on day 0 of AZD1222 vaccination. The receptors originated from an adult in good health.

The chain uses TRBV6-6 and TRBJ2-3; 8 bases are a match to TRBD2. The V and J ends lost 5 bases and 8 bases, in that order; junction bases with no gene match: 21. The CDR3 runs to 18 residues. Per germline, CDR1 MNHNY and CDR2 SVGAGI (reference sequence). The CDR3 sequence is CASSPTWTSRFERSTQYF. The CDR3 DNA follows: TGTGCCAGCAGTCCCACATGGACTAGCCGATTTGAAAGGTCTACGCAGTATTTT.

This chain joins TRBV11-2 and TRBJ1-2; a weak D match, TRBD1 (6 bases). Trimming removed 3 bases at V and 4 bases at J, with 9 bases between. This CDR3 has 13 amino acids. Germline-derived CDR1 and CDR2 are SGHAT and FQNNGV. CDR3 coding DNA: TGTGCCAGCAGCTTGGGGGGCACCTATGGCTACACCTTC. Amino acids: CASSLGGTYGYTF. Variable domain in full (rest from reference TRBV11-2 and TRBJ1-2): EAGVAQSPRYKIIEKRQSVAFWCNPISGHATLYWYQQILGQGPKLLIQFQNNGVVDDSQLPKDRFSAERLKGVDSTLKIQPAKLEDSAVYLCASSLGGTYGYTFGSGTRLTVV.

J is TRBJ1-5 and V is TRBV21-1. TRBV21-1 is tagged as a pseudogene. The CDR3 is 17 residues long. The CDR3 DNA follows: TGTGCCAGCAGCAAAACTGGACTCCCTCATAGCAATCAGCCCCAGCATTTT. The encoded protein is CASSKTGLPHSNQPQHF.

This clone was recorded once. The J gene is TRBJ1-2, the V gene TRBV2, with D possibly matching TRBD1 (6 bases). There are 14 residues in the CDR3. Germline-derived CDR1 and CDR2 are SNHLY and FYNNEI. The V end lost 4 bases, the J end lost 4 bases, and 13 bases lay between the germline ends. CDR3 coding DNA: TGTGCCAGCAGTGCGGGGGGCGCTGGCTATGGCTACACCTTC. It codes for CASSAGGAGYGYTF.

This clone was seen once. This sequence joins TRBV3-1 (or the pseudogene TRBV3-2) and TRBJ2-7, with D maybe TRBD1 (6 bases). The CDR3 runs to 14 residues. Germline assignment: CDR1 LGHDT and CDR2 YNNKEL (reference sequence). V was cut by 9 bases and J by 0 bases, with 15 bases left in between. CDR3 nucleotide sequence: TGTGCCAGTTCTAGGGGGACATCCTCCTACGAGCAGTACTTC. This gives the protein CASSRGTSSYEQYF.